One and the same sample provided the 10 T cell receptor beta chains below, sequenced in a study of early T cells in non-severe SARS-CoV-2 infection. TCRdb called the 5' RACE reads again in MiXCR, with one record for every CDR3 protein. The data contain roughly 68,000 distinct CDR3 sequences, over 4.5% of them singletons. Sequencing used whole blood. These receptors all come from an adult who was a healthcare worker with PCR-confirmed SARS-CoV-2 infection or an uninfected control (not recorded which).

This clonotype was found many times. This sequence joins TRBV2 and TRBJ2-1; the match to TRBD1 covers 7 bases. The V gene end was trimmed by 5 bases and the J gene end by 5 bases; junction bases not matched to a gene: 6. There are 14 residues in the CDR3. Germline V gene data show CDR1 as SNHLY and CDR2 as FYNNEI. The CDR3 DNA sequence: TGTGCCAGCAGTAAGACAGGGATTAACAATGAGCAGTTCTTC. Residues: CASSKTGINNEQFF.

This clonotype was seen ten or more times. The CDR3 spells CASSFRDSSTDTQYF. CDR3 bases: TGCGCCAGCAGCTTCCGGGACAGCAGCACAGATACGCAGTATTTT. This chain joins TRBV5-1 and TRBJ2-3; 7 bases fit TRBD1. The junction had 3 bases not matched to a gene; V was cut back by 2 bases and J by 0 bases. CDR1 SGHRS and CDR2 YFSETQ come from the germline V gene. This CDR3 is 15 amino acids long.

This clonotype was observed many times. The V call is TRBV12-3 or TRBV12-4, the J call TRBJ1-5; D is ambiguous. This CDR3 is built from 13 residues. The V end was cut by 6 bases, the J end by 5 bases, with 11 bases between. CDR3 in amino acids: CASRGPADQPQHF. The CDR3 DNA follows: TGTGCCAGCAGGGGCCCAGCGGATCAGCCCCAGCATTTT.

This clonotype was recorded at least ten times. The rearrangement uses TRBV20-1 and TRBJ2-7; 11 bases agree with TRBD2. V was pared by 6 bases and J by 2 bases, with 9 bases of the junction left unmatched. CDR1 and CDR2 from the germline V gene are DFQATT and SNEGSKA (reference sequence). CDR3 length: 15 residues. As DNA, the CDR3 is TGCAGTGCCACGGGCGGGACTAGCGGCACCTACGAGCAGTACTTC. It yields the protein CSATGGTSGTYEQYF.

This clonotype was recorded many times. The rearrangement uses TRBV14 and TRBJ2-2; no clear D. The CDR3 is 15 amino acids. The V end lost 0 bases, the J end lost 4 bases, and 9 bases lay between the germline ends. Germline lookup yields CDR1 SGHDN and CDR2 FVKESK. The CDR3 spells CASSQESWGTGELFF. CDR3 nucleotide sequence: TGTGCCAGCAGCCAAGAGAGTTGGGGCACCGGGGAGCTGTTTTTT.

The genes are TRBV25-1 and TRBJ2-1; TRBD1 matches at 7 bases. Germline CDR1 reads MGHDK; CDR2 reads SYGVNS. The trim removed 5 bases at V and 5 bases at J, leaving 6 bases unmatched. The CDR3 runs 14 residues. The DNA for the CDR3 is TGTGCCAGCAGTTGGGACAGATATAACAATGAGCAGTTCTTC. Residues: CASSWDRYNNEQFF.

The chain carries TRBV10-2 and TRBJ1-4; 8 nucleotides match TRBD1. This CDR3 is built from 14 residues. V was clipped by 2 bases and J by 6 bases; unmatched bases: 2. Per the germline V gene, CDR1 is WSHSY and CDR2 is SAAADI. CDR3 residues: CASSEQGADEKLFF. The DNA of the CDR3 is TGCGCCAGCAGTGAGCAGGGGGCGGATGAAAAACTGTTTTTT.

The rearrangement uses TRBV2 and TRBJ2-7; D call uncertain. The V gene's germline CDR1 is SNHLY and CDR2 FYNNEI. The CDR3 totals 11 residues. V dropped 5 bases and J dropped 5 bases, with 7 bases sitting between them. In DNA, the CDR3 is TGTGCCAGCAGTCCCCTGAACGAGCAGTACTTC. It is translated as CASSPLNEQYF.

This clonotype was seen at least ten times. The chain links TRBV5-1 to TRBJ1-5; D ambiguous. Germline assignment: CDR1 SGHRS and CDR2 YFSETQ. The CDR3 spans 15 residues. The ends were cut back, 0 bases at V and 2 bases at J, with 9 bases in the middle. The CDR3 DNA follows: TGCGCCAGCAGCTTGGACGGTCAGGGCAATCAGCCCCAGCATTTT. This translates into CASSLDGQGNQPQHF. Complete variable domain (other parts from reference TRBV5-1 and TRBJ1-5): KAGVTQTPRYLIKTRGQQVTLSCSPISGHRSVSWYQQTPGQGLQFLFEYFSETQRNKGNFPGRFSGRQFSNSRSEMNVSTLELGDSALYLCASSLDGQGNQPQHFGDGTRLSIL.

This clonotype was seen only once. This rearrangement joins TRBV5-4 to TRBJ2-5; 9 bases align to TRBD2. Looked up from germline, CDR1 is SGHNT and CDR2 is YYREEE (reference sequence). CDR3 length equals 15 residues. The ends lost 4 bases at V and 5 bases at J; junction bases unmatched: 9. Written as DNA, the CDR3 is TGTGCCAGCAGCCCTGAGTTAGCGGGAGACGAGACCCAGTACTTC. Translating gives CASSPELAGDETQYF.